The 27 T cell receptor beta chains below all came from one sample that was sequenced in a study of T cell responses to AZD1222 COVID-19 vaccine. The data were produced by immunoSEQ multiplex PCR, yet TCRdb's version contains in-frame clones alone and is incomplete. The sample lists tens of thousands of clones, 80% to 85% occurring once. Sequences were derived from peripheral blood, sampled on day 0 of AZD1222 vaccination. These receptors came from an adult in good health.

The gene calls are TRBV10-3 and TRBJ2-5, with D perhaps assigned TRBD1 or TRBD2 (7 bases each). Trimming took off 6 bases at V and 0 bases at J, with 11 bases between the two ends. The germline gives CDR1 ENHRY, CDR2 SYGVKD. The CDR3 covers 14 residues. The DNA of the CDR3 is TGTGCCATCAGGGGGGGGACAGACCAAGAGACCCAGTACTTC. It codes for CAIRGGTDQETQYF.

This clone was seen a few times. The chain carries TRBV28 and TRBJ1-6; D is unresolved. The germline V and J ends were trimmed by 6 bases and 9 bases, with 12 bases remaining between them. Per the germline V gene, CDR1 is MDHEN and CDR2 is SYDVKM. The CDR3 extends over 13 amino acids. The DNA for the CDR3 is TGTGCCAGCAGCCTTACCCGGACTTCACCCCTCCACTTT. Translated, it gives CASSLTRTSPLHF. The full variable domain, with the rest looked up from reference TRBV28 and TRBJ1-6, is DVKVTQSSRYLVKRTGEKVFLECVQDMDHENMFWYRQDPGLGLRLIYFSYDVKMKEKGDIPEGYSVSREKKERFSLILESASTNQTSMYLCASSLTRTSPLHFGNGTRLTVT.

The DNA for the CDR3 is TGCGCCGGAATTTGGGGGCTTGACAATCAGCCCCAGCATTTT. Translation: CAGIWGLDNQPQHF. The chain couples TRBV10-1 to TRBJ1-5, with a possible D match to TRBD1 (6 bases). The CDR3 runs 14 residues. V lost 11 bases and J 3 bases, leaving 17 bases between the germline ends. From germline, CDR1 is WNHNN and CDR2 SYGVQD (reference sequence).

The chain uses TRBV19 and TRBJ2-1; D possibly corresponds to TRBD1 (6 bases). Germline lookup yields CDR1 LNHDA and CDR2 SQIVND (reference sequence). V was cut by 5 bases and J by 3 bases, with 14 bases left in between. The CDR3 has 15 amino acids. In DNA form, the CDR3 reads TGTGCCAGTAGTCTCAGAGGACAGAACTACAATGAGCAGTTCTTC. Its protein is CASSLRGQNYNEQFF.

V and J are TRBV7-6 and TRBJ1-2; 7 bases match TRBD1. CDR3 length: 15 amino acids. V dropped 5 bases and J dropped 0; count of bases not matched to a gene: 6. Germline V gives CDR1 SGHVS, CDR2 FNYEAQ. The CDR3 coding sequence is TGTGCCAGCAGCGAGGGACAGCAAGCTAACTATGGCTACACCTTC. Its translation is CASSEGQQANYGYTF.

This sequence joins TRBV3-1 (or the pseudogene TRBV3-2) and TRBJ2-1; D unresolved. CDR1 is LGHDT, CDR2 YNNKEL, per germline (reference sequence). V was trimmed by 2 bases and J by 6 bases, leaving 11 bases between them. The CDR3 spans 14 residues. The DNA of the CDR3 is TGTGCCAGCAGCCAACGCACCGTCTCCAATGAGCAGTTCTTC. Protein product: CASSQRTVSNEQFF.

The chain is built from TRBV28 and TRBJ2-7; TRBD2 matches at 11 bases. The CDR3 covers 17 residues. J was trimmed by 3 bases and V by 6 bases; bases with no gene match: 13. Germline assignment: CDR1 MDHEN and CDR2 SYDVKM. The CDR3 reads CASSRPGTSGFVYEQYF. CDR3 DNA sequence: TGTGCCAGCAGCCGTCCCGGGACTAGCGGATTCGTCTACGAGCAGTACTTC.

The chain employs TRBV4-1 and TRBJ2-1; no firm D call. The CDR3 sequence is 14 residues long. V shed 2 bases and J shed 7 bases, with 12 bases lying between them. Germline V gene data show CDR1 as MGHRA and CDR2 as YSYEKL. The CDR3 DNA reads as TGCGCCAGCAGCCAAACCGGTCCCTTTAATGAGCAGTTCTTC. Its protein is CASSQTGPFNEQFF.

As DNA, the CDR3 is TGTGCCAGCAGCCCTCGGGGATGGAATCAGCCCCAGCATTTT. It specifies CASSPRGWNQPQHF. The gene calls are TRBV16 and TRBJ1-5; unclear D gene. Germline CDR1 is KGHSY and CDR2 is FQNENV. The CDR3 has 14 amino acids. Trimming took 4 bases from V and 4 from J, leaving 11 bases between them.

The CDR3 DNA follows: TGTGCCAGCAGCTTCTTGGACAGCCCTGGTTCACCCCTCCACTTT. Translating it yields CASSFLDSPGSPLHF. The chain recombines TRBV5-4 with TRBJ1-6; D perhaps matches TRBD1 (6 bases). CDR1 SGHNT and CDR2 YYREEE come from the germline V gene (reference sequence). V was pared by 2 bases and J by 9 bases, with 15 bases between. The CDR3 runs 15 residues.

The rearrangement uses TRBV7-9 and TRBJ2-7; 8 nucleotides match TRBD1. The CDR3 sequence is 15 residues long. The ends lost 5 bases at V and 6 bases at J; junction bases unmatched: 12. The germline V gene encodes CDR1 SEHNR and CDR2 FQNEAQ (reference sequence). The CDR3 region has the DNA TGTGCCAGCAGCGAGACAGGGGTTTTCGTCCGCGAGCAGTACTTC. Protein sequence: CASSETGVFVREQYF.

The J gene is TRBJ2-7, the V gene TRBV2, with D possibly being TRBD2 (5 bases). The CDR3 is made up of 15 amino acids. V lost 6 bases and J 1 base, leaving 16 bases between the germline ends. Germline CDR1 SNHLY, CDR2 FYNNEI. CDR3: CASRRGTVNSYEQYF. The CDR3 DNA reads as TGTGCCAGCAGACGGGGAACAGTCAATTCCTACGAGCAGTACTTC.

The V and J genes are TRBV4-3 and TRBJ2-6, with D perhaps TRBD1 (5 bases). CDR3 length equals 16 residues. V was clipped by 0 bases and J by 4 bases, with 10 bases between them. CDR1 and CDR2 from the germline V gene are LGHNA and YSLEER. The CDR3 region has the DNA TGCGCCAGCAGCCAAGATGTGGGGCTCGGGGCCAACGTCCTGACTTTC. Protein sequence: CASSQDVGLGANVLTF.

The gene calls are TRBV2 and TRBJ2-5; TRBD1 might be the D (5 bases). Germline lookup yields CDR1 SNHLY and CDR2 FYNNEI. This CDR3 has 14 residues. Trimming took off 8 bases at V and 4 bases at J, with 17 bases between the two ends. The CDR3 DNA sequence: TGTGCCAGCGGGCCGACCAGTAGGGGAGAGACCCAGTACTTC. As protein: CASGPTSRGETQYF. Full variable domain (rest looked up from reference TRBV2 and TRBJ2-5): EPEVTQTPSHQVTQMGQEVILRCVPISNHLYFYWYRQILGQKVEFLVSFYNNEISEKSEIFDDQFSVERPDGSNFTLKIRSTKLEDSAMYFCASGPTSRGETQYFGPGTRLLVL.

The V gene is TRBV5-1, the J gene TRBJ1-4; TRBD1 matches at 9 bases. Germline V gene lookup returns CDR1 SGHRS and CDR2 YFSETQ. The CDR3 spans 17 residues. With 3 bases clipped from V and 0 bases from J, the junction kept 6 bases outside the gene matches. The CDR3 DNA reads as TGCGCCAGCAGCTCCACGGGACAGGGCACAACTAATGAAAAACTGTTTTTT. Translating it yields CASSSTGQGTTNEKLFF.

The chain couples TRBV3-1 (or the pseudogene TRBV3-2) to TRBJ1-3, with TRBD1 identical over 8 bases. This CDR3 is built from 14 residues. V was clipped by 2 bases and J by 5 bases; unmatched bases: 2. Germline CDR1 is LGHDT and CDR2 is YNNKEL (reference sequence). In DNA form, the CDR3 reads TGTGCCAGCAGCCAACGGGACAGGAGAAACACCATATATTTT. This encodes CASSQRDRRNTIYF.

The CDR3 sequence is CASSIGTDTEAFF. The CDR3 DNA sequence: TGTGCCAGTAGTATTGGGACAGACACTGAAGCTTTCTTT. The V gene is TRBV19, the J gene TRBJ1-1, with 7 bases that match TRBD1. CDR1 and CDR2 from the germline V gene are LNHDA and SQIVND (reference sequence). Trimming at V came to 3 bases and at J to 3 bases, leaving 1 base not matched to a gene. CDR3 length equals 13 residues. Filled out from reference TRBV19 and TRBJ1-1, the complete variable domain reads DGGITQSPKYLFRKEGQNVTLSCEQNLNHDAMYWYRQDPGQGLRLIYYSQIVNDFQKGDIAEGYSVSREKKESFPLTVTSAQKNPTAFYLCASSIGTDTEAFFGQGTRLTVV.

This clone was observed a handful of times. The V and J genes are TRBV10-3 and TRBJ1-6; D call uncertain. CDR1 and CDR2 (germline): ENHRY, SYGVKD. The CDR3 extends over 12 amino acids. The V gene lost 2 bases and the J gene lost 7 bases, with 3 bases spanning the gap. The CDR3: CAISEGNSPLHF. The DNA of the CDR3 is TGTGCCATCAGTGAGGGGAATTCACCCCTCCACTTT.

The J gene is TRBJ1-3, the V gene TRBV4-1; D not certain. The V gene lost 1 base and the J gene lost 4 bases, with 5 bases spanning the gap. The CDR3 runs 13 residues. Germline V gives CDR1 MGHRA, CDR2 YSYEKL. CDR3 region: CASSQVRGNTIYF. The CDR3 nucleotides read TGCGCCAGCAGCCAAGTTCGAGGAAACACCATATATTTT.

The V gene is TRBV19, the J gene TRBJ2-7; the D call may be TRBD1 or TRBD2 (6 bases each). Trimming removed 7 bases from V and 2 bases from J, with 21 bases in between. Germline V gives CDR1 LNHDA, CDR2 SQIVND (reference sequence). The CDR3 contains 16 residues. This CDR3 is CASKKFGSGGTYEQYF. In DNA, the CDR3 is TGTGCCAGTAAAAAATTTGGGTCCGGGGGCACCTACGAGCAGTACTTC.

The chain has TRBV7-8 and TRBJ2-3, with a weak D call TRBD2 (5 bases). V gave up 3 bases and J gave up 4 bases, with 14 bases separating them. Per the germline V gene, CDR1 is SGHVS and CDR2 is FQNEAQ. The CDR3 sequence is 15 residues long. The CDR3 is CASSFPAPGSDTQYF. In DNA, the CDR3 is TGTGCCAGCAGCTTCCCCGCCCCGGGGTCAGATACGCAGTATTTT.

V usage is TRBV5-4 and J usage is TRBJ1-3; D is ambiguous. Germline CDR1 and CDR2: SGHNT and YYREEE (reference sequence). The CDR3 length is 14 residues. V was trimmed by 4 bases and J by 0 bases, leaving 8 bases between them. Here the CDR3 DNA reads TGTGCCAGCAGCCCCGTGGGCTCTGGAAACACCATATATTTT. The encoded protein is CASSPVGSGNTIYF.

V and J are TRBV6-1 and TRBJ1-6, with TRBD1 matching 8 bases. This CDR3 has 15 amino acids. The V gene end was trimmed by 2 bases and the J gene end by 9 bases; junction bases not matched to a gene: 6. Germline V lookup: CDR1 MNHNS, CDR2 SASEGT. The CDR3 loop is CASSELDRVFSPLHF. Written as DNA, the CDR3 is TGTGCCAGCAGTGAACTGGACAGGGTTTTTTCACCCCTCCACTTT.

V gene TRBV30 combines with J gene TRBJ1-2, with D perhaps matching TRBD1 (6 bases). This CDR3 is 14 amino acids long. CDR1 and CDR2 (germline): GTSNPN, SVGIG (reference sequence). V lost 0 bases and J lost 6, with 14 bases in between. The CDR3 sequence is CAWSVFRGGDGYTF. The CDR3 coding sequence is TGTGCCTGGAGTGTATTCAGGGGAGGTGATGGCTACACCTTC.

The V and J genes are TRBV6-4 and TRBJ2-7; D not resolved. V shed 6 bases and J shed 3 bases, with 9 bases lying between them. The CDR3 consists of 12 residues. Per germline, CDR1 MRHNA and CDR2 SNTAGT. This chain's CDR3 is CASRKYSYEQYF. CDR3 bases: TGTGCCAGCAGGAAATACAGCTACGAGCAGTACTTC.

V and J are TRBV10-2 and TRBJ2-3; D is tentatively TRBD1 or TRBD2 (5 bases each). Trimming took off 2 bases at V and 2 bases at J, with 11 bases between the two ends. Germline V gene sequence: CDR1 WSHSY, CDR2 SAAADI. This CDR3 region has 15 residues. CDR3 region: CASSEVGETTDTQYF. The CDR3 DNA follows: TGCGCCAGCAGTGAGGTGGGGGAGACCACAGATACGCAGTATTTT.

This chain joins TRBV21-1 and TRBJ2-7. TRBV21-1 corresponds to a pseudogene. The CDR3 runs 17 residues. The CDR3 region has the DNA TGTGCCAGCAGCAAAAGCGGGCTGGAAGGACAGTCCTACGAGCAGTACTTC. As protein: CASSKSGLEGQSYEQYF.